This entry lists 22 T cell receptor beta chains sequenced from one sample in a study of blood T cell repertoires in COVID-19. TCRdb's table, derived via immunoSEQ multiplex PCR, lists solely in-frame clones and lacks some. The sample yields fewer than 300,000 clones, about 80% seen once. The material sequenced was peripheral blood. These receptors all stem from a woman older than 75 with acute or convalescent COVID-19.

This clone has only a few counts. This chain connects TRBV5-1 to TRBJ2-2; 12 nucleotides align to TRBD2. The CDR3 extends over 17 amino acids. CDR1 is SGHRS, CDR2 YFSETQ, per germline. V gave up 4 bases and J gave up 2 bases; unmatched junction bases: 6. In nucleotides, the CDR3 is TGCGCCAGCAGCAACCGGACTAGCGGGATAAACACCGGGGAGCTGTTTTTT. Its translation is CASSNRTSGINTGELFF.

J is TRBJ1-4 and V is TRBV5-1; D might be TRBD1 (5 bases). V was clipped by 1 base and J by 5 bases, with 9 bases between them. From germline, CDR1 is SGHRS and CDR2 YFSETQ. This CDR3 spans 14 amino acids. CDR3 amino acids: CASSLQGSNEKLFF. As DNA, the CDR3 is TGCGCCAGCAGCTTGCAGGGTAGCAATGAAAAACTGTTTTTT. The variable domain in full, with the rest retrieved from reference TRBV5-1 and TRBJ1-4, is KAGVTQTPRYLIKTRGQQVTLSCSPISGHRSVSWYQQTPGQGLQFLFEYFSETQRNKGNFPGRFSGRQFSNSRSEMNVSTLELGDSALYLCASSLQGSNEKLFFGSGTQLSVL.

This chain joins TRBV7-2 and TRBJ1-5; 7 nucleotides align to TRBD1. CDR3 length equals 16 residues. Unmatched junction bases numbered 6, after V lost 0 bases and J lost 4 bases. The germline gives CDR1 SGHTA, CDR2 FQGNSA. CDR3 amino acids: CASSLAQGGENQPQHF. The CDR3 DNA reads as TGTGCCAGCAGCTTAGCGCAGGGGGGAGAGAATCAGCCCCAGCATTTT.

J is TRBJ1-1 and V is TRBV5-1; D is ambiguous. V lost 0 bases and J lost 1, with 10 bases in between. The germline V gene encodes CDR1 SGHRS and CDR2 YFSETQ. The CDR3 is made up of 15 amino acids. CDR3 bases: TGCGCCAGCAGCTTGGAATTCCTAGAGAACACTGAAGCTTTCTTT. Translated: CASSLEFLENTEAFF.

The V gene is TRBV6-5, the J gene TRBJ1-2, with D maybe TRBD1 (6 bases). The CDR3 covers 12 residues. Trimming pared 5 bases from V and 8 bases from J, leaving 12 bases between. CDR1 MNHEY and CDR2 SVGAGI come from the germline V gene. This chain's CDR3 is CASSLGGYGYTF. DNA for the CDR3: TGTGCCAGCAGTCTAGGGGGATACGGCTACACCTTC.

The gene calls are TRBV5-6 and TRBJ1-6; the match to TRBD1 covers 9 bases. J was trimmed by 12 bases and V by 4 bases; bases with no gene match: 11. Germline V gene lookup returns CDR1 SGHDT and CDR2 YYEEEE. The CDR3 spans 15 residues. The CDR3 sequence is CASSPRDRETIPLHF. Written as DNA, the CDR3 is TGTGCCAGCAGCCCCCGGGACAGGGAAACGATACCCCTCCACTTT.

The gene calls are TRBV6-1 and TRBJ1-6, with D unresolved. Trimming pared 0 bases from V and 3 bases from J, leaving 9 bases between. The CDR3 has 16 residues. Germline V gives CDR1 MNHNS, CDR2 SASEGT. DNA of the CDR3: TGTGCCAGCAGTGAAGCTAGGGCGGGCTATAATTCACCCCTCCACTTT. Translated: CASSEARAGYNSPLHF.

This sequence joins TRBV19 and TRBJ2-1, with D possibly matching TRBD2 (6 bases). Germline V gene data show CDR1 as LNHDA and CDR2 as SQIVND (reference sequence). Trimming left V 5 bases short and J 2 bases short, with 13 bases between. The CDR3 consists of 15 residues. The CDR3 coding sequence is TGTGCCAGTAGTGGGGACTCCCAGGCCTACAATGAGCAGTTCTTC. It is translated as CASSGDSQAYNEQFF.

The chain uses TRBV6-6 and TRBJ2-1; 10 positions agree with TRBD2. V was pared by 2 bases and J by 8 bases, with 9 bases of the junction left unmatched. Germline V gene data show CDR1 as MNHNY and CDR2 as SVGAGI (reference sequence). The CDR3 sequence is 16 residues long. The chain's CDR3 is CASSYPKVAGGYEQFF. CDR3 bases: TGTGCCAGCAGTTACCCCAAGGTAGCGGGGGGTTATGAGCAGTTCTTC.

The chain couples TRBV6-6 to TRBJ1-6, with a weak D call TRBD1 (5 bases). This CDR3 region has 17 residues. V lost 5 bases and J 8 bases, leaving 22 bases between the germline ends. The germline gives CDR1 MNHNY, CDR2 SVGAGI (reference sequence). The CDR3: CASSPGFAGGGDSPLHF. The CDR3, as DNA: TGTGCCAGCAGTCCAGGGTTTGCGGGCGGGGGGGATTCACCCCTCCACTTT.

The chain is built from TRBV24-1 and TRBJ2-3; 12 bases are a match to TRBD2. V dropped 9 bases and J dropped 7; count of bases not matched to a gene: 10. This CDR3 has 15 residues. The germline V gene has CDR1 KGHDR and CDR2 SFDVKD. The DNA of the CDR3 is TGTGCCACCGTCGGACTAGCGGGGTTCAGGTATACGCAGTATTTT. Translating it yields CATVGLAGFRYTQYF.

The genes are TRBV1 and TRBJ2-1; no check of the table's D call, TRBD2, against the DNA was made. TRBV1 is labeled a pseudogene. This CDR3 has 16 residues. CDR3 bases: TGCACCAGCAGCCAGAGTACGGGAGGGCCTTCCAATGAGCAGTTCTTC. Protein product: CTSSQSTGGPSNEQFF.

The chain's CDR3 is CASSSGGWAETQYF. As DNA, the CDR3 is TGTGCCAGCAGCTCAGGGGGCTGGGCGGAGACCCAGTACTTC. The chain couples TRBV9 to TRBJ2-5; 8 nucleotides align to TRBD1. The V gene end was trimmed by 4 bases and the J gene end by 5 bases; junction bases not matched to a gene: 7. CDR3 size: 14 residues. Germline values: CDR1 SGDLS, CDR2 YYNGEE.

The chain links TRBV21-1 to TRBJ1-2; the table calls TRBD1, which could not be checked here. TRBV21-1 is a recognized pseudogene. The CDR3 covers 13 residues. The CDR3: CASIRDREDGYTF. The CDR3, as DNA: TGTGCCAGCATCCGAGACAGGGAAGATGGCTACACCTTC.

This chain links TRBV3-1 (or the pseudogene TRBV3-2) with TRBJ1-2; no clear D. Trimming removed 3 bases from V and 1 base from J, with 9 bases in between. Germline-derived CDR1 and CDR2 are LGHDT and YNNKEL (reference sequence). This CDR3 contains 14 residues. CDR3 loop: CASSQTSGNYGYTF. The CDR3 DNA is TGTGCCAGCAGCCAGACGTCAGGTAACTATGGCTACACCTTC.

The CDR3 region is CASSNGLGRAGELFF. In DNA form, the CDR3 reads TGCGCCAGCAGCAATGGACTAGGAAGGGCCGGGGAGCTGTTTTTT. This rearrangement joins TRBV5-1 to TRBJ2-2, with 7 positions matching TRBD2. The junction had 9 bases not matched to a gene; V was cut back by 4 bases and J by 6 bases. Germline V gene data show CDR1 as SGHRS and CDR2 as YFSETQ. The CDR3 extends over 15 amino acids.

This clone was observed a handful of times. The genes are TRBV5-1 and TRBJ2-3, with 10 bases lining up with TRBD2. V lost 4 bases and J lost 4; bases outside the gene matches: 3. The germline V gene encodes CDR1 SGHRS and CDR2 YFSETQ. The CDR3 sequence is 14 residues long. CDR3 bases: TGCGCCAGCAGCCGCGGACTAGCGGCAGATACGCAGTATTTT. Residues: CASSRGLAADTQYF.

This clone was seen once. The chain links TRBV5-5 to TRBJ2-3, with 10 bases matching TRBD2. Germline V gene sequence: CDR1 SGHKS, CDR2 YYEKEE (reference sequence). The CDR3 has 17 residues. Trimming took 1 base from V and 3 from J; bases not matched to a gene: 8. The CDR3 protein is CASSLSLAGVGTDTQYF. The CDR3 nucleotides are TGTGCCAGCAGCTTGTCTCTAGCGGGGGTTGGAACAGATACGCAGTATTTT.

This chain joins TRBV12-3 or TRBV12-4 and TRBJ1-1; tentative D call: TRBD1 (6 bases). The ends were cut back, 7 bases at V and 4 bases at J, with 10 bases in the middle. CDR3 length equals 12 residues. CDR3 in DNA: TGTGCCAGCAAAGGGGGGGCCACTGAAGCTTTCTTT. Its translation is CASKGGATEAFF.

Notes on this clone: The sample has other DNA sequences that encode this CDR3 too. The genes are TRBV6-1 and TRBJ1-1; maybe TRBD1 (5 bases). In germline, CDR1 is MNHNS, CDR2 SASEGT. V gave up 2 bases and J gave up 1 base, with 5 bases separating them. The CDR3 contains 13 residues. CDR3 residues: CASSEQGNTEAFF. The CDR3 region has the DNA TGTGCCAGCAGTGAACAGGGGAACACTGAAGCTTTCTTT.

The rearrangement joins TRBV5-4 to TRBJ2-7; TRBD2 aligns across 7 bases. CDR1 and CDR2 from the germline V gene are SGHNT and YYREEE (reference sequence). The length of the CDR3 is 15 residues. Trimming removed 4 bases from V and 2 bases from J; junction bases left unmatched: 9. The CDR3 DNA follows: TGTGCCAGCAGCCCCCTCTCCGGGGGGACCTACGAGCAGTACTTC. Its translation is CASSPLSGGTYEQYF.

The genes are TRBV10-3 and TRBJ2-1; 9 nucleotides agree with TRBD1. V lost 4 bases, J lost 6 bases, and 7 bases stayed unmatched. CDR1 and CDR2 from the germline V gene are ENHRY and SYGVKD. The CDR3 runs to 15 residues. Here the CDR3 reads CAISGDRGSGNEQFF. In DNA form, the CDR3 reads TGTGCCATCAGTGGTGACAGGGGGAGTGGCAATGAGCAGTTCTTC.